What follows are 12 T cell receptor beta chains derived from one specimen sequenced in a study of blood T cell repertoires in COVID-19. TCRdb's table, derived via immunoSEQ multiplex PCR, lists solely in-frame clones and lacks some. The sample has more than 300,000 clones; around 92% are singletons. The sample was peripheral blood. The receptors were sampled from a man between 18 and 29 years old who had recovered from COVID-19.

The chain employs TRBV18 and TRBJ1-1; maybe TRBD1 (5 bases). The CDR3 is 18 amino acids. CDR1 KGHSH and CDR2 LQKENI come from the germline V gene. Deletions cut 3 bases from V and 0 bases from J, with 20 bases between. DNA for the CDR3: TGTGCCAGCTCACCGATCGAAGGTTTCGACAGCCTGAACACTGAAGCTTTCTTT. This sequence encodes CASSPIEGFDSLNTEAFF.

In regard to this clone: Other DNA sequences from this sample encode an identical CDR3 as well. V gene TRBV19 combines with J gene TRBJ1-1; 7 bases align to TRBD1. Trimming removed 6 bases from V and 5 bases from J; junction bases left unmatched: 9. Germline V gene lookup returns CDR1 LNHDA and CDR2 SQIVND (reference sequence). The CDR3 totals 14 residues. For the CDR3, the DNA is TGTGCCAGTAGCCTCGACAGGGCGGGGACTGAAGCTTTCTTT. Protein: CASSLDRAGTEAFF.

This rearrangement joins TRBV7-3 to TRBJ2-1; maybe TRBD1 (6 bases). The CDR3 extends over 13 amino acids. The germline V gene encodes CDR1 SGHTA and CDR2 FQGTGA. Trimming pared 5 bases from V and 7 bases from J, leaving 12 bases between. DNA for the CDR3: TGTGCCAGCAGCGTCCCCCAGGGGAATGAGCAGTTCTTC. This encodes CASSVPQGNEQFF.

This clone was counted a few times. The J gene is TRBJ2-5, the V gene TRBV7-9; tentatively, D is TRBD2 (5 bases). The CDR3 is 16 residues long. Germline CDR1 and CDR2: SEHNR and FQNEAQ (reference sequence). The ends were cut back, 1 base at V and 0 bases at J, with 12 bases in the middle. This CDR3 is CASSLGSSGYQETQYF. CDR3 bases: TGTGCCAGCAGCTTAGGAAGTTCGGGGTACCAAGAGACCCAGTACTTC.

The chain combines TRBV25-1 with TRBJ1-1; the match to TRBD1 covers 7 bases. The germline gives CDR1 MGHDK, CDR2 SYGVNS. J was trimmed by 5 bases and V by 0 bases; bases with no gene match: 15. CDR3 length equals 18 residues. The CDR3 sequence: CASSEYPPPPRGLTEAFF. Written as DNA, the CDR3 is TGTGCCAGCAGTGAATATCCTCCCCCCCCCAGGGGGTTGACTGAAGCTTTCTTT.

This clone was seen just once. The rearrangement links TRBV7-2 to TRBJ1-2; D is undetermined. CDR1 and CDR2 (germline): SGHTA, FQGNSA. Trimming stripped 3 bases from V and 3 bases from J, with 14 bases between. This CDR3 spans 15 amino acids. The CDR3 coding sequence is TGTGCCAGCAGCTTTATGAGGGCCGCTGACTATGGCTACACCTTC. Its protein is CASSFMRAADYGYTF.

The chain has TRBV6-1 and TRBJ1-2, with 7 positions matching TRBD1. The CDR3 has 15 amino acids. V lost 3 bases and J lost 1; bases outside the gene matches: 5. Germline lookup yields CDR1 MNHNS and CDR2 SASEGT. The CDR3 bases are TGTGCCAGCAGTGACCGGGACAGATATAACTATGGCTACACCTTC. Translated: CASSDRDRYNYGYTF.

V usage is TRBV5-5 and J usage is TRBJ2-1, with TRBD2 matching over 7 bases. CDR3 size: 16 residues. Germline loops: CDR1 SGHKS, CDR2 YYEKEE (reference sequence). J gave up 4 bases and V 0 bases, and 7 bases lay outside the gene matches. CDR3 coding DNA: TGTGCCAGCAGCTTGGAAGGGACTAACGGGTACAATGAGCAGTTCTTC. Amino acid sequence: CASSLEGTNGYNEQFF.

The chain recombines TRBV7-7 with TRBJ2-1, with D possibly TRBD2 on 6 matching bases. V was trimmed by 5 bases and J by 8 bases, leaving 13 bases between them. Germline values: CDR1 SSHAT, CDR2 FNYEAQ (reference sequence). The CDR3 consists of 13 residues. In DNA form, the CDR3 reads TGTGCCAGCAGCCCTGGAGGAGGGGATGAGCAGTTCTTC. This gives the protein CASSPGGGDEQFF.

In its sample, this clone was seen once. The gene calls are TRBV7-9 and TRBJ2-7, with D unclear. Germline assignment: CDR1 SEHNR and CDR2 FQNEAQ (reference sequence). V lost 1 base and J lost 5, with 9 bases in between. This CDR3 spans 13 amino acids. The CDR3 coding sequence is TGTGCCAGCAGCTTAGGAGTATTGAACGAGCAGTACTTC. Its protein product is CASSLGVLNEQYF.

V usage is TRBV7-3 and J usage is TRBJ1-1; D is undetermined. The CDR3 runs to 13 residues. Between the trimmed V and J ends, which lost 2 bases and 0 bases, there was a span of 4 bases. Germline CDR1 is SGHTA and CDR2 is FQGTGA. CDR3 DNA: TGTGCCAGCAGCTTATTTATGAACACTGAAGCTTTCTTT. It codes for CASSLFMNTEAFF.

This clone was detected only once. The chain recombines TRBV2 with TRBJ2-7, with 14 nucleotides matching TRBD2. After removal of 8 bases from V and 0 bases from J, the junction contained 6 bases not matched to a gene. CDR3 length equals 16 residues. Germline V CDR1 and CDR2: SNHLY, FYNNEI. The CDR3 region is CASGPGTSGSSYEQYF. DNA for the CDR3: TGTGCCAGCGGCCCTGGGACTAGCGGGAGCTCCTACGAGCAGTACTTC.